The clone carrying this TCR beta chain was seen just once. Its target is not known. This sample is part of a study of cytomegalovirus exposure and HLA in healthy donors. In the study overall: The same platform used for the 650 to 850 first-cohort repertoires was also used for the 120 or so validation repertoires, as a later analysis reported. Whole-study findings and limits: A few CMV-associated chains were confirmed in vitro to be specific for CMV antigens.

The junction had 5 bases not matched to a gene; V was cut back by 0 bases and J by 2 bases. The CDR3 runs to 16 residues. In germline, CDR1 is SGDLS, CDR2 YYNGEE. Using immunoSEQ multiplex PCR, the repertoire was profiled, and TCRdb retains in-frame clones only, with some absent. The profile shows some 170,000 clones, roughly 90% of them singletons. The sequencing input was PBMCs. The sequence came from a woman aged 25 to 45 in good health and CMV-seronegative. The chain couples TRBV9 to TRBJ2-1, with 7 nucleotides matching TRBD1. CDR3 region: CASSVAGTATYNEQFF. The CDR3 nucleotides read TGTGCCAGCAGCGTAGCTGGGACAGCGACCTACAATGAGCAGTTCTTC.